Following are 18 T cell receptor beta chains from one sample sequenced in a study of shared clonotypes between healthy human individuals. Naive CD8 cells lacked CD45RO, underwent positive selection for CCR7 and left out terminally differentiated effector memory CD45RA+ cells. Method: immunoSEQ multiplex PCR; TCRdb's copy keeps in-frame clones and lacks some. The sample includes more than 500,000 clones, roughly 96% of them seen just once. The sequencing sample was made of naive CD8+ T cells sorted from blood. Receptors were obtained from a woman aged 25 to 39 in good health.

The rearrangement joins TRBV7-6 to TRBJ2-1; 9 bases align to TRBD1. Germline V gene lookup returns CDR1 SGHVS and CDR2 FNYEAQ. The CDR3 has 15 amino acids. V dropped 3 bases and J dropped 7; count of bases not matched to a gene: 7. CDR3 coding DNA: TGTGCCAGCAGCTTCGGGACAGGGATCGGGAATGAGCAGTTCTTC. It specifies CASSFGTGIGNEQFF.

This rearrangement joins TRBV18 to TRBJ2-1; TRBD2 agrees at 9 bases. The J segment lost 6 bases and the V segment lost 8 bases, leaving 8 bases of the junction unmatched. CDR1 and CDR2 from the germline V gene are KGHSH and LQKENI. This CDR3 contains 14 residues. The CDR3 region is CASLGLASRNEQFF. The CDR3 bases are TGTGCCAGCCTAGGACTAGCGTCCCGCAATGAGCAGTTCTTC.

The rearrangement joins TRBV11-2 to TRBJ2-7; D may be TRBD2 (5 bases). V lost 5 bases and J lost 7, with 21 bases in between. There are 15 residues in the CDR3. CDR1 and CDR2 from the germline V gene are SGHAT and FQNNGV. The DNA for the CDR3 is TGTGCCAGCAGCCCCCGCAACTCCGATCCGGGAGAGCAGTACTTC. It translates to CASSPRNSDPGEQYF.

V and J are TRBV27 and TRBJ1-1; D is undetermined. Germline V CDR1 and CDR2: MNHEY, SMNVEV (reference sequence). V lost 6 bases and J 4 bases, leaving 12 bases between the germline ends. This CDR3 spans 13 amino acids. CDR3 amino acids: CASSIGRSTEAFF. The CDR3, as DNA: TGTGCCAGCAGCATCGGGAGGAGCACTGAAGCTTTCTTT.

The chain recombines TRBV28 with TRBJ2-3, with D possibly called TRBD1 or TRBD2 (5 bases each). The CDR3 covers 17 residues. Trimming took off 4 bases at V and 4 bases at J, with 21 bases between the two ends. Germline V CDR1 and CDR2: MDHEN, SYDVKM. CDR3 protein: CASSSSLLGTLADTQYF. As DNA, the CDR3 is TGTGCCAGCAGTTCCTCACTCCTTGGGACGTTGGCAGATACGCAGTATTTT.

The chain employs TRBV9 and TRBJ2-2; TRBD2 aligns across 7 bases. J gave up 4 bases and V 2 bases, and 8 bases lay outside the gene matches. CDR3 length: 16 amino acids. Germline V lookup: CDR1 SGDLS, CDR2 YYNGEE. CDR3 DNA: TGTGCCAGCAGCGTCAGTGGGAGGGCCGGCACCGGGGAGCTGTTTTTT. Its protein is CASSVSGRAGTGELFF.

The chain employs TRBV27 and TRBJ1-5; D might be TRBD1 (5 bases). Germline CDR1 is MNHEY and CDR2 is SMNVEV (reference sequence). The CDR3 length is 14 residues. V shed 6 bases and J shed 6 bases, with 15 bases lying between them. CDR3 protein: CASRVGGAGQPQHF. CDR3 bases: TGTGCCAGCAGGGTGGGAGGGGCCGGTCAGCCCCAGCATTTT.

This clone has a single count. This chain connects TRBV27 to TRBJ2-7; the match to TRBD1 covers 7 bases. The length of the CDR3 is 14 residues. CDR1 and CDR2 from the germline V gene are MNHEY and SMNVEV (reference sequence). Trimming removed 6 bases from V and 3 bases from J; junction bases left unmatched: 8. The DNA of the CDR3 is TGTGCCAGCAGGACGACAGGGTTTAGCTACGAGCAGTACTTC. Amino acid sequence: CASRTTGFSYEQYF.

The chain has TRBV4-2 and TRBJ1-1; D is unresolved. V shed 1 base and J shed 6 bases, with 9 bases lying between them. The CDR3 runs to 13 residues. Germline V gene sequence: CDR1 LGHNA, CDR2 YNFKEQ. CDR3 residues: CASSQARRSEAFF. CDR3 coding DNA: TGTGCCAGCAGCCAAGCCCGCAGATCTGAAGCTTTCTTT.

The chain uses TRBV11-2 and TRBJ1-2, with D possibly matching TRBD1 (5 bases). This CDR3 is built from 14 residues. V lost 0 bases and J lost 6, with 11 bases in between. Germline-derived CDR1 and CDR2 are SGHAT and FQNNGV. Here the CDR3 reads CASSLDLAGNGYTF. CDR3 in DNA: TGTGCCAGCAGCTTAGATCTGGCAGGGAATGGCTACACCTTC.

The chain combines TRBV7-9 with TRBJ2-7; D unclear. The CDR3 has 12 amino acids. Germline CDR1 and CDR2: SEHNR and FQNEAQ (reference sequence). V shed 0 bases and J shed 7 bases, with 7 bases lying between them. CDR3 in amino acids: CASSLARREQYF. CDR3 nucleotides: TGTGCCAGCAGCTTAGCGCGTAGGGAGCAGTACTTC.

The CDR3 bases are TGTGCCAGCTCACCAACACTAGCGGGCAACTCCTACGAGCAGTACTTC. Translation: CASSPTLAGNSYEQYF. V usage is TRBV18 and J usage is TRBJ2-7, with 9 bases identical to TRBD2. CDR1 and CDR2 (germline): KGHSH, LQKENI. The CDR3 length is 16 residues. V shed 2 bases, J shed 0 bases, and the junction held 5 bases outside the gene matches.

The genes are TRBV28 and TRBJ1-2, with D possibly being TRBD1 (6 bases). CDR1 and CDR2 from the germline V gene are MDHEN and SYDVKM. V was cut by 2 bases and J by 6 bases, with 7 bases left in between. The CDR3 spans 12 residues. The CDR3 here is CASSLGTHGYTF. CDR3 in DNA: TGTGCCAGCAGTTTAGGGACACATGGCTACACCTTC.

This sequence joins TRBV14 and TRBJ1-4; D is possibly TRBD1 (6 bases). Looked up from germline, CDR1 is SGHDN and CDR2 is FVKESK. V lost 0 bases, J lost 4 bases, and 15 bases lay in between. The CDR3 sequence is 17 residues long. In nucleotides, the CDR3 is TGTGCCAGCAGCCAAGAATTTACAGGGAATTTTAATGAAAAACTGTTTTTT. Amino acids: CASSQEFTGNFNEKLFF.

The V gene is TRBV7-8, the J gene TRBJ2-3; possible D gene TRBD2, 5 bases. The V end was cut by 3 bases, the J end by 2 bases, with 15 bases between. The CDR3 has 16 amino acids. Germline V gene lookup returns CDR1 SGHVS and CDR2 FQNEAQ. In nucleotides, the CDR3 is TGTGCCAGCAGCTTCGGGGTCCTTTCCTACACAGATACGCAGTATTTT. It translates to CASSFGVLSYTDTQYF.

This clone was seen just once. The rearrangement joins TRBV9 to TRBJ2-7; weak D call: TRBD1 (6 bases). Germline V gene sequence: CDR1 SGDLS, CDR2 YYNGEE. The CDR3 spans 12 residues. V was trimmed by 3 bases and J by 5 bases, leaving 9 bases between them. DNA for the CDR3: TGTGCCAGCAGCGCTGACAGGCACGAGCAGTACTTC. Protein sequence: CASSADRHEQYF.

The chain couples TRBV15 to TRBJ1-4; no definite D call. From germline, CDR1 is LNHNV and CDR2 YYDKDF (reference sequence). This CDR3 is 14 amino acids long. Deletions cut 5 bases from V and 4 bases from J, with 11 bases between. The DNA of the CDR3 is TGTGCCACCAGCCGAAACGGCCTTAATGAAAAACTGTTTTTT. Its protein product is CATSRNGLNEKLFF. The whole variable domain, filled in from reference TRBV15 and TRBJ1-4, reads DAMVIQNPRYQVTQFGKPVTLSCSQTLNHNVMYWYQQKSSQAPKLLFHYYDKDFNNEADTPDNFQSRRPNTSFCFLDIRSPGLGDTAMYLCATSRNGLNEKLFFGSGTQLSVL.

The V and J genes are TRBV19 and TRBJ2-3; D possibly corresponds to TRBD2 (5 bases). Germline CDR1 reads LNHDA; CDR2 reads SQIVND (reference sequence). CDR3 length: 15 residues. The germline V and J ends were trimmed by 6 bases and 0 bases, with 13 bases remaining between them. The CDR3 is CASSPSDYSTDTQYF. The CDR3 DNA reads as TGTGCCAGTAGCCCTAGTGACTACAGCACAGATACGCAGTATTTT.